This TCR beta chain emerged from a study of blood T cell repertoires in COVID-19. As for the study in general: COVID-19 samples from acute and convalescent phases originated in the United States, Italy and Spain.

Residents of 20 to 25 US areas, aged roughly 18 to 89 years, made up the participants. Looked up from germline, CDR1 is LGHNA and CDR2 is YNFKEQ. J was trimmed by 4 bases and V by 0 bases; bases with no gene match: 18. The CDR3 extends over 20 amino acids. TCRdb keeps only in-frame clones here, not all; method: immunoSEQ multiplex PCR. The sample records about 270,000 clones, 85% to 90% being singletons. The sequencing sample was made of PBMCs or T cells enriched from blood (not recorded which). The V gene is TRBV4-2, the J gene TRBJ2-1; 7 nucleotides match TRBD2. The origin of this receptor is a woman in her 30s with acute COVID-19. DNA for the CDR3: TGTGCCAGCAGCCAAGATCGGTCTAGCGGACCACTTACATCTTACAATGAGCAGTTCTTC. This codes for CASSQDRSSGPLTSYNEQFF.